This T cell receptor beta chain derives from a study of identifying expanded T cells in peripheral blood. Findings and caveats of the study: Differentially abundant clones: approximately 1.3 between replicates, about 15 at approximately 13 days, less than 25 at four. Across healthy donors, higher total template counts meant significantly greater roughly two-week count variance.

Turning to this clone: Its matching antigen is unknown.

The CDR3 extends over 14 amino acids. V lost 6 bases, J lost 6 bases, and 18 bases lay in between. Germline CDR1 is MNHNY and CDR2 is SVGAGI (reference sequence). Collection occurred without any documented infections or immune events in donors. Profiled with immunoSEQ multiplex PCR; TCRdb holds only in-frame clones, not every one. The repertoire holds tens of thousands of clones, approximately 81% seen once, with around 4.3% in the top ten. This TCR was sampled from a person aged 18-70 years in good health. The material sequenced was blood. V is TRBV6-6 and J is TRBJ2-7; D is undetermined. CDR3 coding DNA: TGTGCCAGCAGACTTCAGGAATATTCGGCCGAGCAGTACTTC. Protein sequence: CASRLQEYSAEQYF.